These T cell receptor beta chains were read from a single sample in a study of identical twins. Each CDR3 protein is one row after TCRdb ran MiXCR on the 5' RACE reads. The sample has 350,000 to 500,000 distinct CDR3 sequences, less than 20% seen once. The sample consisted of naive T cells sorted from blood. These TCRs come from a man aged 50-59 years in good health. The CDR3 runs from the conserved cysteine through the conserved F or W. A D gene is named only where the DNA matches it firmly. Part of the rows lack a size; the others show once, few, many or a class for expanded clones.

J gene	D gene	V gene	clone size	CDR3 protein	CDR3 DNA
TRBJ2-4	.	TRBV11-2	.	CASSSSLISKNIQYF	TGTGCCAGCAGCTCCTCCTTAATCTCCAAAAACATTCAGTACTTC
TRBJ2-7	TRBD1	TRBV28	.	CASRMGQGRNEQYF	TGTGCCAGCAGGATGGGACAGGGAAGGAACGAGCAGTACTTC
TRBJ2-2	.	TRBV7-2	many	CASSLDSRNTGELFF	TGTGCCAGCAGCTTAGATAGCCGGAACACCGGGGAGCTGTTTTTT
TRBJ2-7	TRBD2	TRBV12-3/TRBV12-4	many	CASSQRDYSYEQYF	TGTGCCAGCAGTCAACGGGACTACTCCTACGAGCAGTACTTC
TRBJ1-3	.	TRBV20-1	few	CSARDRRGSGNTIYF	TGCAGTGCTAGAGATCGTAGGGGCTCTGGAAACACCATATATTTT
TRBJ1-5	.	TRBV6-2/TRBV6-3	few	CASSPRAGNQPQHF	TGTGCCAGCAGTCCCCGGGCTGGCAATCAGCCCCAGCATTTT
TRBJ2-6	TRBD1	TRBV28	.	CASRAPGQGSGANVLTF	TGTGCCAGCAGGGCCCCGGGACAGGGCTCTGGGGCCAACGTCCTGACTTTC
TRBJ1-1	.	TRBV4-1	few	CASSLELSGGGTEAFF	TGCGCCAGCAGCCTCGAATTGTCGGGGGGAGGGACTGAAGCTTTCTTT
TRBJ2-3	.	TRBV4-2	many	CASSQESDTQYF	TGTGCCAGCAGCCAAGAATCAGATACGCAGTATTTT
TRBJ2-2	TRBD1	TRBV7-2	few	CASSQTGGDRTGELFF	TGTGCCAGCAGCCAAACAGGGGGCGATAGGACCGGGGAGCTGTTTTTT
TRBJ2-1	TRBD2	TRBV4-3	few	CASSSSEAGSYNEQFF	TGCGCCAGCAGCTCTAGCGAAGCGGGATCCTACAATGAGCAGTTCTTC
TRBJ2-1	TRBD2	TRBV6-2/TRBV6-3	many	CASSYPKGLAVSYNEQFF	TGTGCCAGCAGTTACCCTAAGGGACTAGCGGTGTCCTACAATGAGCAGTTCTTC
TRBJ2-3	TRBD2	TRBV5-6	many	CASSLSGGGTDTQYF	TGTGCCAGCAGCTTGAGCGGGGGGGGCACAGATACGCAGTATTTT
TRBJ2-2	TRBD2	TRBV12-3/TRBV12-4	many	CASSPGRGGADTGELFF	TGTGCCAGCAGCCCCGGGCGGGGGGGGGCGGACACCGGGGAGCTGTTTTTT
TRBJ2-1	TRBD1	TRBV20-1	many	CSAGQGNEQFF	TGCAGTGCGGGACAGGGGAATGAGCAGTTCTTC
TRBJ2-1	TRBD2	TRBV15	many	CATSRGLAGAYNEQFF	TGTGCCACCAGCAGAGGCCTAGCGGGAGCCTACAATGAGCAGTTCTTC
TRBJ2-7	TRBD2	TRBV4-3	.	CASSQALAGFYEQYF	TGCGCCAGCAGCCAAGCACTAGCGGGATTCTACGAGCAGTACTTC
TRBJ2-1	TRBD2	TRBV12-3/TRBV12-4	.	CASSPLAGARYNEQFF	TGTGCCAGCAGTCCACTAGCGGGAGCTCGGTACAATGAGCAGTTCTTC
TRBJ1-6	.	TRBV27	many	CASSGAPNSPLHF	TGTGCCAGCTCCGGAGCTCCGAATTCACCCCTCCACTTT
TRBJ2-1	.	TRBV4-3	few	CASSQDRLYNEQFF	TGCGCCAGCAGCCAGGACCGCTTGTACAATGAGCAGTTCTTC
TRBJ2-5	.	TRBV6-1	.	CASSQDYQKETQYF	TGTGCCAGCAGCCAGGACTATCAAAAAGAGACCCAGTACTTC
TRBJ1-3	.	TRBV2	many	CASSDRGSSGNTIYF	TGTGCCAGCAGTGACAGGGGTAGCTCTGGAAACACCATATATTTT
TRBJ1-2	TRBD1	TRBV5-1	.	CASSLDTGAAQGYTF	TGCGCCAGCAGCTTGGATACAGGGGCCGCCCAAGGCTACACCTTC
TRBJ2-7	TRBD1	TRBV5-1	many	CASSLRTGGWVYEQYF	TGCGCCAGCAGCCTGAGGACAGGGGGATGGGTCTACGAGCAGTACTTC
TRBJ2-1	TRBD2	TRBV5-5	.	CASSLFSGSLNEQFF	TGTGCCAGCAGCTTGTTTAGCGGGAGTCTAAATGAGCAGTTCTTC
TRBJ1-5	TRBD1	TRBV7-2	few	CASSPTRTGDQPQHF	TGTGCCAGCAGCCCCACCCGGACAGGGGATCAGCCCCAGCATTTT
TRBJ2-1	.	TRBV12-3/TRBV12-4	many	CASSSYRGNEQFF	TGTGCCAGCAGTTCCTATCGCGGAAATGAGCAGTTCTTC
TRBJ1-4	.	TRBV5-1	few	CASSLGDATNEKLFF	TGCGCCAGCAGCTTGGGGGATGCAACTAATGAAAAACTGTTTTTT
TRBJ2-6	.	TRBV5-1	.	CASRTAISGANVLTF	TGCGCCAGCAGAACTGCAATCTCTGGGGCCAACGTCCTGACTTTC
TRBJ1-1	.	TRBV4-1	many	CASSQAWFYTGKNTEAFF	TGCGCCAGCAGCCAAGCCTGGTTTTATACAGGGAAGAACACTGAAGCTTTCTTT
TRBJ1-1	.	TRBV5-1	.	CASSLMFRETEAFF	TGCGCCAGCAGCTTGATGTTTCGGGAGACTGAAGCTTTCTTT
TRBJ1-5	.	TRBV20-1	.	CSASREYSNQPQHF	TGCAGTGCCTCGAGGGAATATAGCAATCAGCCCCAGCATTTT
TRBJ2-3	.	TRBV5-1	.	CASSFPRAGQPYATSTDTQYF	TGCGCCAGCAGCTTCCCACGGGCCGGACAGCCCTACGCAACTAGCACAGATACGCAGTATTTT
TRBJ1-6	.	TRBV7-9	few	CASSSGYNSPLHF	TGTGCCAGCAGCTCAGGGTATAATTCACCCCTCCACTTT
TRBJ1-4	.	TRBV5-1	.	CASSLGPITGPTNEKLFF	TGCGCCAGCAGCTTGGGCCCTATTACAGGACCCACTAATGAAAAACTGTTTTTT
TRBJ2-5	TRBD2	TRBV28	few	CASSFDPSGGAVQETQYF	TGTGCCAGCAGTTTTGATCCTAGCGGGGGGGCCGTACAAGAGACCCAGTACTTC
TRBJ1-6	.	TRBV6-1	once	CASRGGSYNSPLHF	TGTGCCAGCAGAGGAGGCTCCTATAATTCACCCCTCCACTTT
TRBJ2-7	TRBD2	TRBV20-1	.	CSAPGLAAYEQYF	TGCAGTGCCCCGGGACTAGCGGCCTACGAGCAGTACTTC
TRBJ2-2	.	TRBV7-8	.	CASSLVRGPGELFF	TGTGCCAGCAGCTTAGTGCGGGGGCCCGGGGAGCTGTTTTTT
TRBJ2-1	TRBD2	TRBV5-5	.	CASLAGGSYNEQFF	TGTGCCAGTTTAGCGGGAGGGTCCTACAATGAGCAGTTCTTC
TRBJ2-3	.	TRBV11-3	many	CASSLGGATDTQYF	TGTGCCAGCAGCTTAGGCGGGGCCACAGATACGCAGTATTTT
TRBJ2-3	.	TRBV29-1	few	CSVRSSGRTDTQYF	TGCAGCGTTCGGTCCAGCGGGCGCACAGATACGCAGTATTTT
TRBJ1-5	.	TRBV12-3/TRBV12-4	many	CASSWTPPMITSNQPQHF	TGTGCCAGCAGTTGGACTCCCCCGATGATCACTAGCAATCAGCCCCAGCATTTT
TRBJ2-1	.	TRBV7-9	few	CASRFEGGHNEQFF	TGTGCCAGCAGGTTCGAGGGGGGCCACAATGAGCAGTTCTTC
TRBJ1-3	.	TRBV5-1	.	CASSDPTDGGNTIYF	TGCGCCAGCAGCGACCCGACAGATGGGGGAAACACCATATATTTT
TRBJ2-1	.	TRBV6-5	.	CASSYSPRGYNEQFF	TGTGCCAGCAGTTACTCTCCCCGGGGTTACAATGAGCAGTTCTTC
TRBJ1-5	.	TRBV20-1	few	CSADPDGSNQPQHF	TGCAGTGCTGACCCGGACGGGAGCAATCAGCCCCAGCATTTT
TRBJ2-7	TRBD1	TRBV28	.	CASTTSGTGGREQYF	TGTGCCAGTACTACCAGCGGGACAGGGGGACGAGAGCAGTACTTC
TRBJ2-3	.	TRBV20-1	.	CSARGFRGRGTKHTDTQYF	TGCAGTGCTAGAGGCTTTCGGGGTAGGGGCACCAAGCACACAGATACGCAGTATTTT
TRBJ2-6	TRBD1	TRBV4-3	.	CASRPGTGVSGANVLTF	TGCGCCAGCAGACCCGGGACAGGCGTCTCTGGGGCCAACGTCCTGACTTTC
TRBJ2-2	.	TRBV5-1	many	CASSLDPRDNTGELFF	TGCGCCAGCAGCTTGGATCCCAGGGATAACACCGGGGAGCTGTTTTTT
TRBJ1-6	.	TRBV20-1	.	CSARMILGQVYNSPLHF	TGCAGTGCTAGAATGATCCTAGGACAAGTCTATAATTCACCCCTCCACTTT
TRBJ2-7	.	TRBV4-3	.	CASSQDRFGRGYEQYF	TGCGCCAGCAGCCAAGACCGGTTTGGGCGGGGATACGAGCAGTACTTC
TRBJ2-1	TRBD2	TRBV6-2/TRBV6-3	.	CASSNLAGSNEQFF	TGTGCCAGCAGTAACCTAGCGGGAAGCAATGAGCAGTTCTTC
TRBJ2-5	TRBD2	TRBV6-2/TRBV6-3	.	CASRKLAGVEETQYF	TGTGCCAGCAGGAAACTAGCGGGAGTAGAGGAGACCCAGTACTTC
TRBJ2-1	.	TRBV5-1	many	CASSLRQVYNEQFF	TGCGCCAGCAGCTTGAGGCAGGTCTACAATGAGCAGTTCTTC
TRBJ2-7	.	TRBV20-1	few	CSARDLTGSSYEQYF	TGCAGTGCTAGAGATCTGACAGGAAGCTCCTACGAGCAGTACTTC